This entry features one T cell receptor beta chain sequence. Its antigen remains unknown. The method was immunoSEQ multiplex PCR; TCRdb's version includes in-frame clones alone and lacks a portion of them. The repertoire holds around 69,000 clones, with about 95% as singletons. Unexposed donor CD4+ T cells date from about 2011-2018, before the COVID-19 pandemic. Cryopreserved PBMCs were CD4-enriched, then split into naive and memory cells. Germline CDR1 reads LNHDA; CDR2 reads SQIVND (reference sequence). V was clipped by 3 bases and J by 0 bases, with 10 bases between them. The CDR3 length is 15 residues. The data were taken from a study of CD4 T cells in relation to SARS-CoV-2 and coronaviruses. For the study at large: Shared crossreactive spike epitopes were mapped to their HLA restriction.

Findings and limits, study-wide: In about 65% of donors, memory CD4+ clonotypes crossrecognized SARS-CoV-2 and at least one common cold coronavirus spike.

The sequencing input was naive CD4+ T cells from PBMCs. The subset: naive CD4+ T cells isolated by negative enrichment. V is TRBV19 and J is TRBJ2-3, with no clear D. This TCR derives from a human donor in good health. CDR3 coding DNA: TGTGCCAGTAGTATGGTGCGAGGTAGCACAGATACGCAGTATTTT. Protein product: CASSMVRGSTDTQYF.